Here is one TCR beta chain with its context. The antigen remains undetermined. The data belong to a study of cytomegalovirus exposure and HLA in healthy donors. Overall study results and limits: TCR beta V- and J-gene trimming was later associated with a missense DCLRE1C variant.

Amplification used 60 Vbeta primers and 13 Jbeta primers. Clones were read by immunoSEQ multiplex PCR, and TCRdb kept only the in-frame ones, dropping some. The sample records 90,000 to 130,000 clones, around 84% being singletons. The CDR3 runs to 16 residues. Germline values: CDR1 MDHEN, CDR2 SYDVKM. J lost 4 bases, V lost 3 bases, and 12 bases had no gene match. The sequenced material came from PBMCs. This TCR was recovered from a man between 25 and 39 years old in good health and CMV-seropositive. The chain uses TRBV28 and TRBJ2-7, with 7 bases fitting TRBD1. CDR3 sequence (DNA): TGTGCCAGCAGTTTTACAGGGACAGCCTTTGGGTACGAGCAGTACTTC. It codes for CASSFTGTAFGYEQYF. Variable domain in full (rest from reference TRBV28 and TRBJ2-7): DVKVTQSSRYLVKRTGEKVFLECVQDMDHENMFWYRQDPGLGLRLIYFSYDVKMKEKGDIPEGYSVSREKKERFSLILESASTNQTSMYLCASSFTGTAFGYEQYFGPGTRLTVT.